The rows below give T cell receptor beta chains drawn from one sample of a study of Graves' ophthalmopathy and Graves' hyperthyroidism. Using its own MiXCR run on the multiplex PCR reads, TCRdb lists one record per CDR3 protein. Of some 360,000 distinct CDR3 sequences in the sample, about 18% were seen once. Sequencing was carried out using peripheral blood. These TCRs come from an adult woman with stable Graves' hyperthyroidism. Each CDR3 is given with its conserved first and last residue. D genes are given only for firm matches. Clone size, where shown, is once, few, many, or a class for clones that have expanded.

v_call	j_call	d_call	clone_size	cdr3_aa	cdr3_nt
TRBV3-1	TRBJ2-7	TRBD2	.	CASSRRTSGGYEQYF	TGTGCCAGCAGCCGCCGGACTAGCGGGGGTTACGAGCAGTACTTC
TRBV2	TRBJ1-5	.	many	CASSVESGVLQPQHF	TGTGCCAGCAGTGTCGAATCCGGGGTCTTGCAGCCCCAGCATTTT
TRBV12-3/TRBV12-4	TRBJ2-2	TRBD1	many	CASSSTQGAGGELFF	TGTGCCAGCAGCTCCACACAGGGGGCGGGCGGGGAGCTGTTTTTT
TRBV29-1	TRBJ2-7	.	many	CSVVGGRTREQYF	TGCAGCGTTGTTGGAGGGAGGACTCGGGAGCAGTACTTC
TRBV28	TRBJ2-7	TRBD2	many	CASSSSGTRRSYEQYF	TGTGCCAGCAGTTCGTCCGGGACTAGAAGGTCCTACGAGCAGTACTTC
TRBV6-1	TRBJ2-5	.	many	CASSVDQDQETQYF	TGTGCCAGCAGTGTCGATCAGGACCAAGAGACCCAGTACTTC
TRBV7-8	TRBJ2-5	.	.	CASSLAPGTQYF	TGTGCCAGCAGCTTAGCGCCCGGGACCCAGTACTTC
TRBV30	TRBJ2-2	.	many	CAAVNTGELFF	TGTGCCGCCGTTAACACCGGGGAGCTGTTTTTT
TRBV27	TRBJ2-5	TRBD1	few	CASSATGQETQYF	TGTGCCAGCAGCGCGACAGGGCAAGAGACCCAGTACTTC
TRBV6-5	TRBJ1-1	.	.	CASSYPGARAFF	TGTGCCAGCAGTTACCCAGGGGCCAGGGCTTTCTTT
TRBV29-1	TRBJ2-5	TRBD2	many	CSVGPGLGETQYF	TGCAGCGTGGGGCCGGGACTAGGGGAGACCCAGTACTTC
TRBV6-5	TRBJ2-5	TRBD2	many	CASSFSGTSGIGETQYF	TGTGCCAGCAGTTTTTCCGGGACTAGCGGGATAGGAGAGACCCAGTACTTC
TRBV28	TRBJ2-7	TRBD1	many	CASSIAGTGLREQYF	TGTGCCAGCAGTATAGCCGGGACAGGGTTACGCGAGCAGTACTTC
TRBV7-9	TRBJ1-5	.	many	CASSLGGGGDQPQHF	TGTGCCAGCAGCTTAGGGGGGGGAGGGGATCAGCCCCAGCATTTT
TRBV7-9	TRBJ2-7	TRBD2	many	CASSLAPGRAHEQYF	TGTGCCAGCAGCTTAGCCCCCGGGAGGGCCCACGAGCAGTACTTC
TRBV6-4	TRBJ2-2	TRBD2	many	CASNTRGGLAGAGELFF	TGTGCCAGCAACACACGAGGAGGACTAGCGGGAGCCGGGGAGCTGTTTTTT
TRBV7-2	TRBJ2-5	TRBD1	many	CASSSYRDRAQETQYF	TGTGCCAGCAGCTCCTACCGGGACAGGGCTCAAGAGACCCAGTACTTC
TRBV10-3	TRBJ2-7	TRBD2	many	CAISESTRASGSYEQYF	TGTGCCATCAGTGAGTCGACGAGGGCTAGCGGGAGCTACGAGCAGTACTTC
TRBV27	TRBJ1-1	.	many	CASSLNPNTEAFF	TGTGCCAGCAGTTTGAACCCCAACACTGAAGCTTTCTTT
TRBV5-1	TRBJ2-7	.	many	CASSLASGEQYF	TGCGCCAGCAGCCTAGCCTCGGGGGAGCAGTACTTC
TRBV3-1	TRBJ1-5	.	many	CAYRNSGVDQPQHF	TGTGCCTATAGAAACAGTGGGGTGGATCAGCCCCAGCATTTT
TRBV10-2	TRBJ1-6	.	many	CASSVGRVGSPLHF	TGCGCCAGCAGTGTTGGCAGGGTCGGTTCACCCCTCCACTTT
TRBV7-2	TRBJ2-6	.	many	CASSPGMANVLTF	TGTGCCAGCAGCCCTGGAATGGCCAACGTCCTGACTTTC
TRBV5-1	TRBJ2-4	.	few	CASRSGTRSNIQYF	TGCGCCAGCAGATCGGGAACTAGATCGAACATTCAGTACTTC